These 5 T cell receptor beta chains share one sample of origin, sequenced in a study of shared clonotypes between healthy human individuals. Naive CD8 cells lacked CD45RO and underwent positive selection for CCR7, leaving out terminally differentiated effector memory CD45RA+ cells. Measured with immunoSEQ multiplex PCR; TCRdb has only the in-frame clones, and not every one. The table shows 630,000 or so clones, with 95% to 98% occurring only once. The sample taken for sequencing was naive CD8+ T cells sorted from blood. The receptors were gathered from a man under 40 in good health.

The chain recombines TRBV7-8 with TRBJ1-5; D is unclear. Germline CDR1 is SGHVS and CDR2 is FQNEAQ. CDR3 size: 18 residues. V gave up 4 bases and J gave up 7 bases, with 26 bases separating them. CDR3 residues: CASSYDPRQARANQPQHF. For the CDR3, the DNA is TGTGCCAGCAGCTACGACCCTCGACAAGCTCGAGCCAACCAGCCCCAGCATTTT.

The genes are TRBV11-3 and TRBJ2-3, with D possibly TRBD1 on 5 matching bases. The ends were cut back, 5 bases at V and 2 bases at J, with 17 bases in the middle. The CDR3 loop spans 16 amino acids. Germline CDR1 SGHNT, CDR2 YENEEA. This CDR3 reads CASSPLHQQDTDTQYF. CDR3 sequence (DNA): TGTGCCAGCAGCCCCCTCCACCAACAGGACACAGATACGCAGTATTTT.

This clone was detected once. The V and J genes are TRBV12-5 and TRBJ2-2; tentatively, D is TRBD1 (6 bases). Germline assignment: CDR1 LGHNT and CDR2 FRNRAP. V was pared by 0 bases and J by 6 bases, with 14 bases between. CDR3 length equals 16 residues. As DNA, the CDR3 is TGTGCTAGTGGTTTGGTAATCACAGGGTTACCCGGGGAGCTGTTTTTT. Translated: CASGLVITGLPGELFF.

This chain links TRBV9 with TRBJ2-2, with D unresolved. Germline-derived CDR1 and CDR2 are SGDLS and YYNGEE. This CDR3 spans 13 amino acids. Trimming pared 3 bases from V and 1 base from J, leaving 4 bases between. The CDR3 nucleotides are TGTGCCAGCAGCGAACTGAACACCGGGGAGCTGTTTTTT. Amino acids: CASSELNTGELFF.

This rearrangement joins TRBV4-3 to TRBJ2-1; tentatively, D is TRBD1 (5 bases). V lost 1 base, J lost 8 bases, and 6 bases lay in between. The CDR3 extends over 12 amino acids. In germline, CDR1 is LGHNA, CDR2 YSLEER. CDR3: CASSQGGYEQFF. The DNA of the CDR3 is TGCGCCAGCAGCCAAGGGGGCTATGAGCAGTTCTTC.